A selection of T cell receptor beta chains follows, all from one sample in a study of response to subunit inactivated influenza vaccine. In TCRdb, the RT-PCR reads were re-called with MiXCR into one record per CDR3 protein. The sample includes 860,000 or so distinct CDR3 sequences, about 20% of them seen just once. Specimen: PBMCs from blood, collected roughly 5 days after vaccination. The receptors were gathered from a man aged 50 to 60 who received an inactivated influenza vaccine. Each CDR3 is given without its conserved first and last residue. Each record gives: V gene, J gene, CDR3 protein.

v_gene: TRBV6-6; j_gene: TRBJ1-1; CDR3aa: ASSHNSLAEAF
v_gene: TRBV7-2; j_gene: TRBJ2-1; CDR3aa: ASSLTGLVTNNEQF
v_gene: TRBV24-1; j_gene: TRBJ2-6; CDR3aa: ATPLEGSNVLT
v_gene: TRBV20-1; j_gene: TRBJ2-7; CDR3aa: SASTGTTYEQY
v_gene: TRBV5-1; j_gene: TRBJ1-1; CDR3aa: ASSLGRWENTEAF
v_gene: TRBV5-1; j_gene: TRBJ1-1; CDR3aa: ASSFDVGNTEAF
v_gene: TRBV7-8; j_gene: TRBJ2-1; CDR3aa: ASSSWTGPYNEQF
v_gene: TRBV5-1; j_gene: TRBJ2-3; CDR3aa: ASSSPAGGRSTDTQY
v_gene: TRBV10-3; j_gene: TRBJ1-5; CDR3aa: AISEQGAGNQPQH
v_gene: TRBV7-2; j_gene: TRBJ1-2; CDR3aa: ASSFEGTHGYT
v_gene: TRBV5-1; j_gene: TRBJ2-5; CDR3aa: ASRSTPGTNQETQY
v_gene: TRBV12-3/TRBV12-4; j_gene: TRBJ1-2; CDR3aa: ASSFRDLRGYT
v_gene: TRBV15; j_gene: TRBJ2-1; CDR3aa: ATSTTNTYRGGTQF
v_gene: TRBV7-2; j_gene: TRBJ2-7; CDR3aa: ASSLRGAGASGKQY
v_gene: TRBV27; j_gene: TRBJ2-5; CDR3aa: ASSQGQGFETQY
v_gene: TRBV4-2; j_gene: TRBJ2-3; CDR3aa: ASSQEYTDTQY
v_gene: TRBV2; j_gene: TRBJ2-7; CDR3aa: ASSSGTSGIYEQY
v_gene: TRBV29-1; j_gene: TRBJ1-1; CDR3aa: SVERGMNTEAF
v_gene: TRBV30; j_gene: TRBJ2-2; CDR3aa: AWRVAGATGELF
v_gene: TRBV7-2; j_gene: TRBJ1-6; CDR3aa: ASSLNGAGSPLH
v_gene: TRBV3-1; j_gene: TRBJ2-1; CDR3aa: ASTRGSSYNEQF
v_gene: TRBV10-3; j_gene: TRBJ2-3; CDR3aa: AISPNGLAAQDTQY
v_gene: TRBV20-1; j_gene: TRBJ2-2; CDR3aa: SASVRASGTGELF
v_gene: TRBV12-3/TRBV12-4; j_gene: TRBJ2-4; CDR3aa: ASSFGDIQY
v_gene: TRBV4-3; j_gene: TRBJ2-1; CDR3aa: ASSQDSASGYNEQF
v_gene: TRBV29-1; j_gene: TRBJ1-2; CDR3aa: SVAVGNYGYT
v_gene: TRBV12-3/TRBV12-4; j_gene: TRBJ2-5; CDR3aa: ASTDRTSWETQY
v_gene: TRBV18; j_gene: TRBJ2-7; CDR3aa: ASSAGLAGNSYEQY
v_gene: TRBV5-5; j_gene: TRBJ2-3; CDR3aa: ASSKPGGPIRGTQY
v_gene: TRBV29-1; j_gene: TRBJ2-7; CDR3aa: SALTGGNEQY
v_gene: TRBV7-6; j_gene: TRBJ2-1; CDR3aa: ASSLVAGLAYNEQF
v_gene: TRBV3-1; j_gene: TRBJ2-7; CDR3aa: ASSHFDRYEQY
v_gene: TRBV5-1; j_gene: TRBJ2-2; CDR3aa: ASSTLGELF
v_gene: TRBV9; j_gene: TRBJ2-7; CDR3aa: ASSVGPPEQY
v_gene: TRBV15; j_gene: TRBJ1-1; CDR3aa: ATSRDVRGAGEAF
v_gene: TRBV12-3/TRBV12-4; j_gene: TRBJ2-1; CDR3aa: ASSPRDTYNEQF
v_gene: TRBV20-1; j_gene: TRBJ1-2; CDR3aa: SARPTGRDYYT
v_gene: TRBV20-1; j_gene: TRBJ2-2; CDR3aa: SASAGAGELF
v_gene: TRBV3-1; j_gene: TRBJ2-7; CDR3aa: ASSPNSGSGYEQY
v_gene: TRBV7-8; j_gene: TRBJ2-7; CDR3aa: ASSLGTQVAPH
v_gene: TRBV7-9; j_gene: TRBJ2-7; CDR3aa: ASSFLRQENGYEQY
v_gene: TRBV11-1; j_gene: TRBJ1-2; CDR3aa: ASSLWAGGLPTTYGYT
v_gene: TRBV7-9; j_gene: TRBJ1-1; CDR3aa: ACWAGQLNTEAF
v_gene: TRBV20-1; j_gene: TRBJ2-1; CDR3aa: SAKGRGYYNEQF
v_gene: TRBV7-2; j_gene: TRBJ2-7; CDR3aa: ASSRDRGHYEQY
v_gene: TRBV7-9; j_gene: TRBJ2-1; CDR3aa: ASSLEGLASGYNEQF
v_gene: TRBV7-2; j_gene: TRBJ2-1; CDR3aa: ASSLSSGKSYNEQF
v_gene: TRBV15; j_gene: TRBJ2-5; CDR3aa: AQWGASETQY
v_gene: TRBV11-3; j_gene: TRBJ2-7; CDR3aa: ASSLPGQKQY
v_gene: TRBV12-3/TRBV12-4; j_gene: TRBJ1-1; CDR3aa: ASSRAATGGHLNTEAF
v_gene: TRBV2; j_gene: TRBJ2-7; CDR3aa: ASSSLGGYEQY
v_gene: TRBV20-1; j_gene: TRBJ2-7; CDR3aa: SANRGTYEQY
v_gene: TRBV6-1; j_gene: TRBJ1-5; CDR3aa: ASSEGPGSAQPQH
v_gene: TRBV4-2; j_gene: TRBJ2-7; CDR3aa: ASSQENRYYYEQY
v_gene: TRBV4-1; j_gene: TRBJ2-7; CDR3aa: ASSPGGQGVYEQY